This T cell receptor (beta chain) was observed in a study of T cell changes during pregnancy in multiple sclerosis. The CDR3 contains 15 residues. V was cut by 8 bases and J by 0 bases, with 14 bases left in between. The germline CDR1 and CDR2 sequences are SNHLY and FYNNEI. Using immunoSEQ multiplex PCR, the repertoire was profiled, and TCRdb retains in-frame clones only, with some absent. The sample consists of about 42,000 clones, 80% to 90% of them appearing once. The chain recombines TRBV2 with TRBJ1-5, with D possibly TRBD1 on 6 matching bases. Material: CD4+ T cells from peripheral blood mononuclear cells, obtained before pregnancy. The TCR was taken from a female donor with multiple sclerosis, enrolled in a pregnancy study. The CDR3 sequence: CASDHEQGSNQPQHF. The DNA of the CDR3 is TGTGCCAGCGACCACGAACAGGGTAGCAATCAGCCCCAGCATTTT.